Listed here are 27 T cell receptor beta chains from one sample, sequenced in a study of graft-versus-host responses after intestinal transplantation. Assay used: immunoSEQ multiplex PCR; TCRdb lists only in-frame clones, some missing. In the table there are over a thousand clones, about 86% of which are singletons. The sample in question was PBMCs, obtained 32 to 35 days after intestinal transplant. The origin of the receptors is a human patient who received an intestinal transplant, so some T cells may come from the graft donor.

As DNA, the CDR3 is TGTGCCAGCAGTGAAATGGGAACAGGTTATGGCTACACCTTC. Its protein is CASSEMGTGYGYTF. This rearrangement joins TRBV6-1 to TRBJ1-2; tentative D call: TRBD1 (5 bases). Per germline, CDR1 MNHNS and CDR2 SASEGT. CDR3 size: 14 residues. The V gene lost 2 bases and the J gene lost 5 bases, with 12 bases spanning the gap.

The rearrangement joins TRBV19 to TRBJ2-7, with D perhaps TRBD1 (6 bases). This CDR3 is 15 amino acids long. Trimming removed 4 bases at V and 3 bases at J, with 16 bases between. CDR1 and CDR2 (germline): LNHDA, SQIVND (reference sequence). The CDR3 nucleotides are TGTGCCAGTAGTAGGGGGCGTTGGCAGGACTACGAGCAGTACTTC. It codes for CASSRGRWQDYEQYF.

The J gene is TRBJ2-7, the V gene TRBV30, with 8 bases that match TRBD2. V was clipped by 7 bases and J by 4 bases; unmatched bases: 9. CDR3 length: 13 amino acids. Germline lookup yields CDR1 GTSNPN and CDR2 SVGIG (reference sequence). The DNA of the CDR3 is TGTGCCTCGGAGACTAGCGAACGTTACGAGCAGTACTTC. This sequence encodes CASETSERYEQYF.

In this sample, this clone turned up once. The chain has TRBV6-5 and TRBJ1-2; 8 bases match TRBD1. Trimming cost V 6 bases and J 8 bases; bases outside gene matches: 8. The length of the CDR3 is 13 residues. CDR1 is MNHEY, CDR2 SVGAGI, per germline. The CDR3 here is CASSSTGASGYTF. The DNA of the CDR3 is TGTGCCAGCAGCTCGACAGGGGCATCCGGCTACACCTTC.

The chain has TRBV13 and TRBJ2-5; a weak D match, TRBD1 (7 bases). Germline CDR1 and CDR2: PRHDT and FYEKMQ (reference sequence). The CDR3 covers 15 residues. Trimming pared 3 bases from V and 4 bases from J, leaving 15 bases between. The CDR3 reads CASSFTGEDGETQYF. The DNA of the CDR3 is TGTGCCAGCAGCTTCACAGGGGAGGACGGAGAGACCCAGTACTTC.

The chain has TRBV18 and TRBJ2-3; D might be TRBD2 (5 bases). V lost 1 base and J lost 4, with 15 bases in between. The CDR3 loop spans 16 amino acids. Germline values: CDR1 KGHSH, CDR2 LQKENI. The CDR3 reads CASSPQYGEWPDTQYF. The DNA for the CDR3 is TGTGCCAGCTCACCACAGTACGGGGAATGGCCAGATACGCAGTATTTT. Full variable domain (remainder filled in from reference TRBV18 and TRBJ2-3): NAGVMQNPRHLVRRRGQEARLRCSPMKGHSHVYWYRQLPEEGLKFMVYLQKENIIDESGMPKERFSAEFPKEGPSILRIQQVVRGDSAAYFCASSPQYGEWPDTQYFGPGTRLTVL.

V is TRBV4-2 and J is TRBJ2-2; unclear D gene. V lost 2 bases and J lost 3, with 10 bases in between. Germline CDR1 LGHNA, CDR2 YNFKEQ. CDR3 length: 15 residues. CDR3 DNA: TGTGCCAGCAGCCAACCTGAGGAAGACACCGGGGAGCTGTTTTTT. Its protein is CASSQPEEDTGELFF.

The CDR3 sequence is CASQKGNSYEQYF. The CDR3 DNA reads as TGTGCCAGCCAGAAGGGGAACAGCTACGAGCAGTACTTC. This rearrangement joins TRBV6-6 to TRBJ2-7; possible D gene TRBD1, 5 bases. From germline, CDR1 is MNHNY and CDR2 SVGAGI (reference sequence). Trimming took 8 bases from V and 3 from J, leaving 14 bases between them. The CDR3 contains 13 residues.

This clone was found a few times. The chain uses TRBV19 and TRBJ2-7, with 7 bases that match TRBD2. The CDR3 runs to 13 residues. The germline CDR1 and CDR2 sequences are LNHDA and SQIVND (reference sequence). The trim removed 4 bases at V and 5 bases at J, leaving 5 bases unmatched. CDR3 bases: TGTGCCAGTAGTAGCGGGAGTCCAGACGAGCAGTACTTC. It encodes CASSSGSPDEQYF. The variable domain in full, completed from reference TRBV19 and TRBJ2-7, reads DGGITQSPKYLFRKEGQNVTLSCEQNLNHDAMYWYRQDPGQGLRLIYYSQIVNDFQKGDIAEGYSVSREKKESFPLTVTSAQKNPTAFYLCASSSGSPDEQYFGPGTRLTVT.

This chain joins TRBV9 and TRBJ1-5; D gene uncertain. Germline CDR1 is SGDLS and CDR2 is YYNGEE. This CDR3 comprises 14 residues. V dropped 5 bases and J dropped 3 bases, with 12 bases sitting between them. The chain's CDR3 is CASSDNNANQPQHF. The CDR3 nucleotides read TGTGCCAGCAGTGACAATAACGCCAATCAGCCCCAGCATTTT.

The chain uses TRBV4-1 and TRBJ2-7; D is possibly TRBD1 (5 bases). The CDR3 consists of 12 residues. Trimming removed 9 bases at V and 2 bases at J, with 11 bases between. Looked up from germline, CDR1 is MGHRA and CDR2 is YSYEKL. The DNA of the CDR3 is TGCGCCAGTAACAGGAAAACCTACGAGCAGTACTTC. It translates to CASNRKTYEQYF.

The chain recombines TRBV14 with TRBJ2-7; D might be TRBD2 (6 bases). The CDR3 is 13 residues long. Germline V gene data show CDR1 as SGHDN and CDR2 as FVKESK. V lost 2 bases, J lost 6 bases, and 11 bases lay in between. Here the CDR3 DNA reads TGTGCCAGCAGCCAATGGGGGGACCGCGAGCAGTACTTC. Translation: CASSQWGDREQYF.

V usage is TRBV9 and J usage is TRBJ2-7; no firm D call. From germline, CDR1 is SGDLS and CDR2 YYNGEE. The CDR3 spans 15 residues. The ends were cut back, 6 bases at V and 2 bases at J, with 18 bases in the middle. CDR3 nucleotides: TGTGCCAGCACCAAAGGCTCTGGGCTTACCTACGAGCAGTACTTC. Translation gives CASTKGSGLTYEQYF.

The CDR3 DNA reads TGTGCCAGTAGTGTGGCAGGGGGCTCCTACGAGCAGTACTTC. Translation gives CASSVAGGSYEQYF. This chain connects TRBV19 to TRBJ2-7, with 7 bases lining up with TRBD1. The CDR3 is made up of 14 amino acids. V was pared by 5 bases and J by 0 bases, with 4 bases of the junction left unmatched. CDR1 LNHDA and CDR2 SQIVND come from the germline V gene (reference sequence).

The sample holds one count of this clone. The chain has TRBV4-3 and TRBJ2-5, with D tentatively TRBD1 (5 bases). V was trimmed by 1 base and J by 5 bases, leaving 14 bases between them. The germline gives CDR1 LGHNA, CDR2 YSLEER. The CDR3 loop spans 15 amino acids. The CDR3 nucleotides read TGCGCCAGCAGCCAAGTAGTTAACAGGTGGGAGACCCAGTACTTC. It translates to CASSQVVNRWETQYF.

J is TRBJ2-2 and V is TRBV5-6; D remains ambiguous. Trimming took 0 bases from V and 8 from J, leaving 5 bases between them. The germline V gene has CDR1 SGHDT and CDR2 YYEEEE. This CDR3 region has 12 residues. In DNA, the CDR3 is TGTGCCAGCAGCTTGGGGAGAGGGGAGCTGTTTTTT. Its protein is CASSLGRGELFF.

The chain uses TRBV11-2 and TRBJ2-1; D is perhaps TRBD2 (6 bases). The CDR3 totals 15 residues. Germline V gene data show CDR1 as SGHAT and CDR2 as FQNNGV. Trimming cost V 4 bases and J 8 bases, with 18 bases left between them. CDR3 nucleotide sequence: TGTGCCAGCAGCTCTAGGGTGCGGGATAGCCATGAGCAGTTCTTC. Encoded protein: CASSSRVRDSHEQFF. Combining the CDR3 with reference TRBV11-2 and TRBJ2-1 gives the whole variable domain EAGVAQSPRYKIIEKRQSVAFWCNPISGHATLYWYQQILGQGPKLLIQFQNNGVVDDSQLPKDRFSAERLKGVDSTLKIQPAKLEDSAVYLCASSSRVRDSHEQFFGPGTRLTVL.

The chain joins TRBV6-4 to TRBJ1-6; D uncertain. This CDR3 spans 14 amino acids. V shed 2 bases and J shed 7 bases, with 9 bases lying between them. In germline, CDR1 is MRHNA, CDR2 SNTAGT. CDR3 coding DNA: TGTGCCAGCAGTGACGGGCAGGAGAATTCACCCCTCCACTTT. It encodes CASSDGQENSPLHF.

The chain links TRBV11-3 to TRBJ2-1, with TRBD2 identical over 7 bases. The CDR3 length is 15 residues. V lost 4 bases and J lost 4; bases outside the gene matches: 7. Germline assignment: CDR1 SGHNT and CDR2 YENEEA. The CDR3 spells CASSSGLEGYNEQFF. CDR3 sequence (DNA): TGTGCCAGCAGCTCCGGACTAGAGGGGTACAATGAGCAGTTCTTC.

The chain joins TRBV30 to TRBJ2-7, with 9 bases that match TRBD1. This CDR3 region has 19 residues. With V trimmed by 0 bases and J by 0 bases, 15 bases remained unmatched. Germline loops: CDR1 GTSNPN, CDR2 SVGIG (reference sequence). The CDR3 is CAWSVRGQGTASSSYEQYF. The DNA for the CDR3 is TGTGCCTGGAGTGTTCGCGGACAGGGGACTGCTTCAAGCTCCTACGAGCAGTACTTC.

The CDR3 nucleotides read TGTGCCAGCCCAAACCCCGCCGGCAGGGGGACCGCCTATAATTCACCCCTCCACTTT. This translates into CASPNPAGRGTAYNSPLHF. The chain employs TRBV18 and TRBJ1-6; 7 bases match TRBD1. This CDR3 contains 19 residues. The junction had 18 bases not matched to a gene; V was cut back by 8 bases and J by 2 bases. Per germline, CDR1 KGHSH and CDR2 LQKENI. The whole variable domain, remainder taken from reference TRBV18 and TRBJ1-6, is NAGVMQNPRHLVRRRGQEARLRCSPMKGHSHVYWYRQLPEEGLKFMVYLQKENIIDESGMPKERFSAEFPKEGPSILRIQQVVRGDSAAYFCASPNPAGRGTAYNSPLHFGNGTRLTVT.

The chain links TRBV5-6 to TRBJ2-5; tentative D call: TRBD2 (6 bases). V was pared by 2 bases and J by 4 bases, with 21 bases between. Germline V lookup: CDR1 SGHDT, CDR2 YYEEEE. This CDR3 is built from 17 residues. This CDR3 reads CASSFRLDLSDSETQYF. The DNA for the CDR3 is TGTGCCAGCAGCTTTCGACTAGACCTTTCGGATTCAGAGACCCAGTACTTC.

The chain combines TRBV4-1 with TRBJ2-7; D gene uncertain. Germline V gene sequence: CDR1 MGHRA, CDR2 YSYEKL. V was shortened by 1 base and J by 5 bases, with 15 bases between the two germline ends. The CDR3 sequence is 15 residues long. The DNA for the CDR3 is TGCGCCAGCAGCCAAGGGTTAGCTTCAAGACACGAGCAGTACTTC. This sequence encodes CASSQGLASRHEQYF.

The chain employs TRBV25-1 and TRBJ2-2, with D possibly TRBD2 on 5 matching bases. The CDR3 consists of 14 residues. Germline V gives CDR1 MGHDK, CDR2 SYGVNS. V lost 3 bases, J lost 0 bases, and 5 bases lay in between. CDR3 region: CASSEGANTGELFF. CDR3 DNA sequence: TGTGCCAGCAGTGAGGGAGCGAACACCGGGGAGCTGTTTTTT.

The chain has TRBV6-6 and TRBJ1-6; maybe TRBD1 (6 bases). CDR1 and CDR2 (germline): MNHNY, SVGAGI (reference sequence). CDR3 size: 14 residues. V lost 6 bases to trimming and J lost 11 bases, with 17 bases between them. DNA for the CDR3: TGTGCCAGCAGGACCGACAGGTCGTTAGCACCCCTCCACTTT. Its protein is CASRTDRSLAPLHF.

The gene calls are TRBV7-9 and TRBJ1-2; TRBD1 aligns across 8 bases. V trimming: 5 bases; J trimming: 7 bases; junction bases outside the gene matches: 15. The germline gives CDR1 SEHNR, CDR2 FQNEAQ (reference sequence). The CDR3 spans 16 residues. The CDR3 nucleotides read TGTGCCAGCAGCGCGGACCGCAGGGGGCGCGGGGTTGGCTACACCTTC. This gives the protein CASSADRRGRGVGYTF.

V usage is TRBV6-5 and J usage is TRBJ1-1; 7 bases agree with TRBD1. The CDR3 covers 16 residues. V lost 0 bases, J lost 2 bases, and 6 bases stayed unmatched. Looked up from germline, CDR1 is MNHEY and CDR2 is SVGAGI. The CDR3 DNA is TGTGCCAGCAGTTACTCCCCGACAGGGAGCAACACTGAAGCTTTCTTT. It yields the protein CASSYSPTGSNTEAFF.